This T cell receptor (beta chain) was identified in a study of beta chain features in type 1 diabetes. Study-wide findings and caveats: PCR might preferentially amplify shorter templates, equally in patients and controls.

Based on CD45RO/CCR7/CD25/CD127/CD95/CD27, CD4+ regulatory, stem cell-like memory, naive and central memory cells were sorted. What was sequenced were expressed TCRB transcripts, since all of the isolated RNA had been reverse transcribed. Profiling relied on immunoSEQ multiplex PCR, and the TCRdb table lists in-frame clones only, not all of them. Found here are approximately 120,000 clones, less than 40% of them singletons; the top ten hold approximately 0.065%. As concerns this clone: Antigen specificity is unknown.

The sample comprised stem cell memory CD4+ T cells from blood. The source of this sequence is a woman under 30 in good health.

CDR3 coding DNA: TGTGCCAGCAGACTAGCGGACCTCACAGATACGCAGTATTTT. Translation: CASRLADLTDTQYF. The chain has TRBV6-5 and TRBJ2-3; 8 nucleotides agree with TRBD2. Germline V lookup: CDR1 MNHEY, CDR2 SVGAGI. CDR3 length: 14 residues. The junction had 4 bases not matched to a gene; V was cut back by 6 bases and J by 2 bases.